A selection of T cell receptor beta chains follows, all from one sample in a study of OX40 agonist ivuxolimab in advanced cancers. Assay used: immunoSEQ multiplex PCR; TCRdb lists only in-frame clones, some missing. This table has some 95,000 clones, approximately 90% appearing once. The sample was CD4+ or CD8+ T cells sorted from blood, taken in a trial of the OX40 agonist ivuxolimab. Receptors were obtained from an adult with an advanced solid tumor such as melanoma, head and neck, liver or kidney cancer. Both conserved end residues are part of each CDR3. A D gene is named only where the DNA matches it firmly. Rows give clone size only sometimes, using once, few, many, or a class for an expanded clone.

TRBJ1-2 . TRBV19 . CASSPRGGNYGYTF TGTGCCAGTAGTCCCCGGGGGGGGAACTATGGCTACACCTTC
TRBJ2-5 TRBD2 TRBV27 . CASSHTSGRTLLETQYF TGTGCCAGCAGTCATACTAGCGGGAGGACCCTCTTGGAGACCCAGTACTTC
TRBJ2-1 . TRBV2 . CASSEVGLNEQFF TGTGCCAGCAGTGAAGTAGGTCTAAATGAGCAGTTCTTC
TRBJ2-3 . TRBV11-1 . CASSQGPHRTDTQYF TGTGCCAGCAGTCAGGGGCCCCATCGCACAGATACGCAGTATTTT
TRBJ1-1 . TRBV10-3 . CAISEPGGDRAFF TGTGCCATCAGTGAGCCGGGGGGGGATAGGGCTTTCTTT
TRBJ2-5 . TRBV30 . CAWSTGETQYF TGTGCCTGGAGTACAGGGGAGACCCAGTACTTC
TRBJ1-1 . TRBV9 . CASSVLSRGSTEAFF TGTGCCAGCAGCGTCCTGTCACGAGGGAGCACTGAAGCTTTCTTT
TRBJ2-7 . TRBV6-1 . CASSDRRDEQYF TGTGCCAGCAGTGACAGGCGCGACGAGCAGTACTTC
TRBJ2-1 TRBD2 TRBV6-1 . CAIPGLADYNEQFF TGTGCCATCCCGGGACTAGCGGACTACAATGAGCAGTTCTTC
TRBJ1-4 . TRBV23-1 . CASSHVCVGIRGEKEKLFF TGCGCCAGCAGTCATGTTTGCGTGGGGATTCGGGGGGAAAAGGAAAAACTGTTTTTT
TRBJ1-1 TRBD1 TRBV15 . CATSSRQGVVMNTEAFF TGTGCCACCAGCAGCAGACAGGGGGTAGTTATGAACACTGAAGCTTTCTTT
TRBJ1-5 TRBD1 TRBV4-2 . CASSLGDRGHHQPQHF TGTGCCAGCAGCTTGGGGGACAGGGGGCATCATCAGCCCCAGCATTTT
TRBJ2-7 TRBD2 TRBV6-1 . CASSRLAGTAYEQYF TGTGCCAGCAGTCGTCTAGCGGGAACTGCCTACGAGCAGTACTTC
TRBJ2-7 . TRBV30 . CAWSGNYEQYF TGTGCCTGGAGTGGTAACTACGAGCAGTACTTC
TRBJ2-5 . TRBV5-1 once CASSFSGGGQETQYF TGCGCCAGCAGCTTCAGCGGAGGAGGACAAGAGACCCAGTACTTC
TRBJ2-7 . TRBV30 . CAWSVAEQYF TGTGCCTGGAGTGTGGCCGAGCAGTACTTC
TRBJ1-6 TRBD1 TRBV30 . CAWTGTGNSPLHF TGTGCCTGGACCGGGACAGGGAATTCACCCCTCCACTTT
TRBJ1-6 . TRBV6-4 . CDSRDRNFSPLHF TGTGATTCCCGGGACCGCAACTTTTCACCCCTCCACTTT
TRBJ2-7 . TRBV6-1 . CASSEVAERISYEQYF TGTGCCAGCAGTGAAGTAGCGGAGAGGATCTCCTACGAGCAGTACTTC
TRBJ2-2 . TRBV7-9 . CASSLALRGELFF TGTGCCAGCAGCTTAGCGCTCAGGGGGGAGCTGTTTTTT
TRBJ2-1 TRBD2 TRBV7-3 . CASSSGLAGVARYNEQFF TGTGCCAGCAGCTCCGGACTAGCGGGAGTGGCGCGCTACAATGAGCAGTTCTTC
TRBJ1-2 TRBD1 TRBV6-6 . CASSRTGSYGYTF TGTGCCAGCAGTCGGACAGGGAGTTATGGCTACACCTTC
TRBJ2-7 . TRBV21-1 . CASSKDTRQGHEQYF TGTGCCAGCAGCAAAGATACAAGACAGGGGCACGAGCAGTACTTC
TRBJ2-5 . TRBV7-8 . CASSLGPGETQYF TGTGCCAGCAGCTTAGGACCGGGGGAGACCCAGTACTTC
TRBJ1-2 TRBD1 TRBV6-6 . CASSSRQGDNGYTF TGTGCCAGCAGTAGTCGACAGGGTGATAATGGCTACACCTTC
TRBJ1-1 . TRBV5-1 . CASSYGTENTEAFF TGCGCCAGCAGCTACGGGACGGAGAACACTGAAGCTTTCTTT
TRBJ2-5 . TRBV7-6 . CASSLDGLQETQYF TGTGCCAGCAGCTTAGACGGACTCCAAGAGACCCAGTACTTC
TRBJ2-1 TRBD2 TRBV5-5 . CASSRGLAGVGFNEQFF TGTGCCAGCAGCAGGGGACTAGCGGGAGTGGGGTTCAATGAGCAGTTCTTC
TRBJ2-5 TRBD2 TRBV5-8 once CASSTGLAGQETQYF TGTGCCAGCAGCACGGGACTAGCGGGCCAAGAGACCCAGTACTTC
TRBJ1-4 . TRBV6-1 . CASSEDRFAEKLFF TGTGCCAGCAGTGAAGATAGGTTTGCCGAAAAACTGTTTTTT
TRBJ2-7 . TRBV11-2 . CASSLSGYEQYF TGTGCCAGCAGCTTAAGCGGTTACGAGCAGTACTTC
TRBJ2-7 TRBD1 TRBV29-1 . CSVWLCGPMAGQGSNEQYF TGCAGCGTTTGGTTGTGTGGCCCAATGGCGGGACAGGGGTCGAACGAGCAGTACTTC
TRBJ2-1 . TRBV5-1 . CASSLGQGSYNEQFF TGCGCCAGCAGCTTGGGTCAGGGCTCCTACAATGAGCAGTTCTTC
TRBJ2-1 . TRBV7-3 . CASSLGVGNEQFF TGTGCCAGCAGCTTAGGGGTCGGCAATGAGCAGTTCTTC
TRBJ2-5 . TRBV5-1 . CASSLRRAVEETQYF TGCGCCAGCAGCTTACGGCGGGCAGTGGAAGAGACCCAGTACTTC
TRBJ2-2 . TRBV19 . CASSPADTGELFF TGTGCCAGTAGTCCGGCGGACACCGGGGAGCTGTTTTTT
TRBJ1-1 TRBD1 TRBV10-3 . CATGPNTEAFF TGTGCGACAGGGCCGAACACTGAAGCTTTCTTT
TRBJ2-7 TRBD2 TRBV6-5 . CASSYSGRGSSYEQYF TGTGCCAGCAGTTACTCGGGGCGGGGGAGCTCCTACGAGCAGTACTTC
TRBJ2-3 TRBD2 TRBV30 . CAWSQLAPPTDTQYF TGTGCCTGGTCCCAACTAGCGCCACCCACAGATACGCAGTATTTT
TRBJ2-2 TRBD2 TRBV4-1 . CASSQDRGTSLGGELFF TGCGCCAGCAGCCAAGATAGGGGGACTAGCTTAGGCGGGGAGCTGTTTTTT
TRBJ1-1 . TRBV10-3 . CAISGGGVDRRNTEAFF TGTGCCATCAGTGGGGGTGGCGTCGACAGGAGGAACACTGAAGCTTTCTTT
TRBJ2-2 . TRBV5-1 . CASSLGRVSGELFF TGCGCCAGCAGCTTGGGCAGAGTGTCCGGGGAGCTGTTTTTT
TRBJ2-3 TRBD1 TRBV5-1 . CASSLEGTGGVDTQYF TGCGCCAGCAGCTTGGAAGGGACAGGGGGCGTGGATACGCAGTATTTT
TRBJ1-4 TRBD1 TRBV6-1 . CAREGQGVDGLFF TGTGCCAGGGAGGGACAGGGAGTAGATGGCCTGTTTTTT
TRBJ2-1 . TRBV7-9 . CASSFYPGLLEQFF TGTGCCAGCAGCTTTTATCCGGGTTTGCTTGAGCAGTTCTTC
TRBJ2-1 TRBD2 TRBV6-5 . CASNPSGSKAEQFF TGTGCCAGCAACCCAAGCGGGAGTAAGGCTGAGCAGTTCTTC
TRBJ2-5 . TRBV7-9 . CASSRTSQETQYF TGTGCCAGCAGCCGGACAAGCCAAGAGACCCAGTACTTC
TRBJ2-7 . TRBV19 . CASSIDPTTTYEQYF TGTGCCAGTAGTATAGATCCGACAACCACCTACGAGCAGTACTTC
TRBJ2-7 . TRBV19 . CASRKQGGEQYF TGTGCCAGTAGAAAACAGGGAGGGGAGCAGTACTTC
TRBJ2-5 TRBD1 TRBV2 . CASGGQVLGETQYF TGTGCCAGTGGGGGACAGGTGCTCGGGGAGACCCAGTACTTC